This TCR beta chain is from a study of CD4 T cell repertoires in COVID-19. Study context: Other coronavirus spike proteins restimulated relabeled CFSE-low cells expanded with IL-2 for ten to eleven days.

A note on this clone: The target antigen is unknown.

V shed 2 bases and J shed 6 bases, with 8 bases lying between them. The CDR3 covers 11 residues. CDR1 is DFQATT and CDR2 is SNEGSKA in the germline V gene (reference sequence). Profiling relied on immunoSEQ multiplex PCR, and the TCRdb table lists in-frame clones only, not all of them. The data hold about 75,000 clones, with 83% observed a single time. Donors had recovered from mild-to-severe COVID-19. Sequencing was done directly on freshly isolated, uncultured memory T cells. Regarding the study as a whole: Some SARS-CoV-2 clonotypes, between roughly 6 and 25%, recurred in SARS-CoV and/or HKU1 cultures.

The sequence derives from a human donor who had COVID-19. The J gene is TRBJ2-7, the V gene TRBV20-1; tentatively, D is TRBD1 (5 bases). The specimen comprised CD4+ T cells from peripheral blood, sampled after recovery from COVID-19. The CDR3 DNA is TGCAGTGCTAGAAAGGGGTCCGAGCAGTACTTC. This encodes CSARKGSEQYF.